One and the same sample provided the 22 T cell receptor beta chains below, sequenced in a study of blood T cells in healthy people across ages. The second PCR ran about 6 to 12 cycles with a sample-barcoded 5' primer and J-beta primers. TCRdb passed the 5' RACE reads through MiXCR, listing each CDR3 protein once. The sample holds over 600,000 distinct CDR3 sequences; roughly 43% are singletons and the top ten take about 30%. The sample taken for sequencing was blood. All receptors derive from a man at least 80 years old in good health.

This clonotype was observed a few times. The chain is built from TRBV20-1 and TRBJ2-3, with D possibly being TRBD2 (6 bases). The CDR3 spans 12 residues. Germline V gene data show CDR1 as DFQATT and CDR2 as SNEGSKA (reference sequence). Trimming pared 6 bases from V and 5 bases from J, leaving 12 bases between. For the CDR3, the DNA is TGCAGTGCCGTCGTGGGGGGAGATACGCAGTATTTT. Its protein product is CSAVVGGDTQYF.

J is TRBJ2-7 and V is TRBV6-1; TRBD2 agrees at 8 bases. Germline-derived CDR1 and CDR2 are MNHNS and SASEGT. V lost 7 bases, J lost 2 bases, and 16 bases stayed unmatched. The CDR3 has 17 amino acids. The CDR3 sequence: CASTPAPGGLGAYEQYF. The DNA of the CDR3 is TGTGCCAGCACACCTGCTCCGGGGGGGCTTGGGGCCTACGAGCAGTACTTC.

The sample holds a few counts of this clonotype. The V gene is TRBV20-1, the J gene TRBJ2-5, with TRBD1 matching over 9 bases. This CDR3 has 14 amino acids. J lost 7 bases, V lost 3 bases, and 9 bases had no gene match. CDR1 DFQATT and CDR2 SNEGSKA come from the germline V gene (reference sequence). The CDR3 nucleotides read TGCAGTGCTAGTCCCGGACAGGGGCGGGGGACCCAGTACTTC. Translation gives CSASPGQGRGTQYF.

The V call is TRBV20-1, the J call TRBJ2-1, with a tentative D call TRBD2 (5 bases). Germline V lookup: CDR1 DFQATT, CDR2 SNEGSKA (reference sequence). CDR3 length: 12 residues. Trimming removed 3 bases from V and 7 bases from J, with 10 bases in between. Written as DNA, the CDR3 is TGCAGTGCTAGGACCCCGGGGAATGAGCAGTTCTTC. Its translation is CSARTPGNEQFF.

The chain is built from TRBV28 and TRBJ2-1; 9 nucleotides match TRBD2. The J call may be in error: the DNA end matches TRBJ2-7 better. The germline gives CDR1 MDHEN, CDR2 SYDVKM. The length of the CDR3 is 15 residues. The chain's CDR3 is CASQLAGVSYNEQYF. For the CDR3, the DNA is TGTGCCAGTCAATTAGCGGGAGTGTCCTACAATGAGCAGTACTTC.

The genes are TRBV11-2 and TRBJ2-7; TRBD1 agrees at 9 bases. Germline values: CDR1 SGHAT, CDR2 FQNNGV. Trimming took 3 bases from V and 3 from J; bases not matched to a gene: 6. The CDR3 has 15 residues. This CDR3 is CASSFSGGQGYEQYF. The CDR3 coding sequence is TGTGCCAGCAGCTTTAGTGGGGGACAGGGCTACGAGCAGTACTTC.

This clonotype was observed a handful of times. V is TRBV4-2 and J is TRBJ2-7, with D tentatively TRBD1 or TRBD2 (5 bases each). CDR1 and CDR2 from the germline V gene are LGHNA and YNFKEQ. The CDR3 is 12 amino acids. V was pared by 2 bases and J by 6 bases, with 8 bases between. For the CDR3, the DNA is TGTGCCAGCAGCCAACAGGGAGCCGAGCAGTACTTC. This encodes CASSQQGAEQYF.

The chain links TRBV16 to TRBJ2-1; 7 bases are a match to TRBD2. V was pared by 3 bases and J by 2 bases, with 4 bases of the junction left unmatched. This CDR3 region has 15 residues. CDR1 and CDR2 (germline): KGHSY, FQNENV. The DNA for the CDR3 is TGTGCCAGCAGCCAGGGCGGGGGACCCTACAATGAGCAGTTCTTC. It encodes CASSQGGGPYNEQFF.

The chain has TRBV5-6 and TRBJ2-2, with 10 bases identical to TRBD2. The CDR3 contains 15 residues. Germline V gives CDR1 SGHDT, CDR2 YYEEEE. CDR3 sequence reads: CVAQRGGRVTGELFF. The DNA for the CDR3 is TGTGTGGCGCAGCGGGGGGGCCGTGTCACCGGGGAGCTGTTTTTT.

CDR3 DNA: TGTGCCAGCAACCGGACACCCTACTATGGCTACACCTTC. Its translation is CASNRTPYYGYTF. The chain is built from TRBV2 and TRBJ1-2; D may be TRBD1 (5 bases). Germline values: CDR1 SNHLY, CDR2 FYNNEI. The CDR3 has 13 amino acids. V lost 7 bases, J lost 3 bases, and 12 bases lay in between.

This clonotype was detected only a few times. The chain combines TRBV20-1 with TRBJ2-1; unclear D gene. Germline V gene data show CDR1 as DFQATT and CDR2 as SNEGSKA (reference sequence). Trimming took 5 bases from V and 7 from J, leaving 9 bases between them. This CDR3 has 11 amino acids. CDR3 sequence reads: CSAQPRNEQFF. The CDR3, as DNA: TGCAGTGCTCAACCCCGGAATGAGCAGTTCTTC.

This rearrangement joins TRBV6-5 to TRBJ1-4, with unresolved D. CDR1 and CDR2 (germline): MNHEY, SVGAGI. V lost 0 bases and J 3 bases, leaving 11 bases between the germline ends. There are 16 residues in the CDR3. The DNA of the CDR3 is TGTGCCAGCAGTTACTCCGGGGAGACGGCTAATGAAAAACTGTTTTTT. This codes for CASSYSGETANEKLFF.

The CDR3 region is CASSGTGGGYGYTF. CDR3 in DNA: TGTGCCAGCAGCGGGACAGGGGGCGGTTATGGCTACACCTTC. V usage is TRBV9 and J usage is TRBJ1-2; 11 nucleotides line up with TRBD1. The CDR3 extends over 14 amino acids. The J segment lost 5 bases and the V segment lost 3 bases, leaving 3 bases of the junction unmatched. Germline-derived CDR1 and CDR2 are SGDLS and YYNGEE.

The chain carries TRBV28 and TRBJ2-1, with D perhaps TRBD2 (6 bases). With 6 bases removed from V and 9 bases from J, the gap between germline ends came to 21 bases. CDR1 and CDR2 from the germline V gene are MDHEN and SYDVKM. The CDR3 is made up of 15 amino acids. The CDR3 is CASSPHVADEGEQFF. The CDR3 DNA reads TGTGCCAGCAGCCCCCACGTAGCGGACGAGGGTGAGCAGTTCTTC.

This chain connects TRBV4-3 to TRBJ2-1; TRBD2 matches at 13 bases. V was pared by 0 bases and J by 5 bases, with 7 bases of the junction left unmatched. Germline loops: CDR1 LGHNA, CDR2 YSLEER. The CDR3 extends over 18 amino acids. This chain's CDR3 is CASSQDPGGLAGDNEQFF. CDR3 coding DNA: TGCGCCAGCAGCCAAGATCCTGGTGGACTAGCGGGGGACAATGAGCAGTTCTTC.

CDR3 loop: CASSLAGNSYNEQFF. The CDR3 nucleotides are TGTGCCAGCAGTCTAGCGGGAAACTCCTACAATGAGCAGTTCTTC. The chain carries TRBV6-2 or TRBV6-3 and TRBJ2-1; TRBD2 matches 9 bases. The germline gives CDR1 MNHEY, CDR2 SVGEGT. V shed 5 bases and J 0 bases; nucleotides not matched to a gene: 2. The CDR3 has 15 residues.

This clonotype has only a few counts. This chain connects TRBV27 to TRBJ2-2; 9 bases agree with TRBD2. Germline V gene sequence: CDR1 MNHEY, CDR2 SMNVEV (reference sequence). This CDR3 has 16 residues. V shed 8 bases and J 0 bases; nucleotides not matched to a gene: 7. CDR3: CASCPWTSANTGELFF. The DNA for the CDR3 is TGTGCCAGCTGCCCCTGGACTAGCGCGAACACCGGGGAGCTGTTTTTT.

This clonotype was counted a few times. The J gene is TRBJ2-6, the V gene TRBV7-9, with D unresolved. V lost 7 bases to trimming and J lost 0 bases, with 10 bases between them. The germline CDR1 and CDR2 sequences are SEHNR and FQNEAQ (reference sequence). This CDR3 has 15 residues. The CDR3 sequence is CASIGQSSGANVLTF. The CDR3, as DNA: TGTGCCAGCATAGGGCAGAGCTCTGGGGCCAACGTCCTGACTTTC.

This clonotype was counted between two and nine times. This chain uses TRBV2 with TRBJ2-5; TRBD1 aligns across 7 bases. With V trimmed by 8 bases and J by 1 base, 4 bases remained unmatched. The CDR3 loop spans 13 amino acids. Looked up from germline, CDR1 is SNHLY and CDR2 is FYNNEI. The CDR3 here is CASPRTGQETQYF. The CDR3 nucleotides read TGTGCCAGCCCAAGGACAGGCCAAGAGACCCAGTACTTC.

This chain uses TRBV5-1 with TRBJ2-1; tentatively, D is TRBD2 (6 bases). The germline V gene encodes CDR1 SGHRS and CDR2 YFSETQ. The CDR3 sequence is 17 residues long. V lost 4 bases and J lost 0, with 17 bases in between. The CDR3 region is CASSPLGAGSSYNEQFF. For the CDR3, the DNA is TGCGCCAGCAGCCCTCTTGGGGCCGGGAGCTCCTACAATGAGCAGTTCTTC. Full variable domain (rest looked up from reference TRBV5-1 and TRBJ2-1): KAGVTQTPRYLIKTRGQQVTLSCSPISGHRSVSWYQQTPGQGLQFLFEYFSETQRNKGNFPGRFSGRQFSNSRSEMNVSTLELGDSALYLCASSPLGAGSSYNEQFFGPGTRLTVL.

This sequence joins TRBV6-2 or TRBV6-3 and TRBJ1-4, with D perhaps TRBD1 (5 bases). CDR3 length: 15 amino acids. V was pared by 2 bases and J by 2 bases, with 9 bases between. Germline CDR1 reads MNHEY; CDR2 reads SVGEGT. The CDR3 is CASSYQQETNEKLFF. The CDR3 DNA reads TGTGCCAGCAGTTACCAACAGGAGACTAATGAAAAACTGTTTTTT.

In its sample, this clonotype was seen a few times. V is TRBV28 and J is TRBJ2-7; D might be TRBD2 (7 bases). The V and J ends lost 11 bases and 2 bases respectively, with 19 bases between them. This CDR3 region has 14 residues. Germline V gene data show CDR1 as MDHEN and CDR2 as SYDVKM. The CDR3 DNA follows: TGTGCCGGGGGGGGAGACAGGCCGCCCTACGAGCAGTACTTC. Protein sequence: CAGGGDRPPYEQYF.